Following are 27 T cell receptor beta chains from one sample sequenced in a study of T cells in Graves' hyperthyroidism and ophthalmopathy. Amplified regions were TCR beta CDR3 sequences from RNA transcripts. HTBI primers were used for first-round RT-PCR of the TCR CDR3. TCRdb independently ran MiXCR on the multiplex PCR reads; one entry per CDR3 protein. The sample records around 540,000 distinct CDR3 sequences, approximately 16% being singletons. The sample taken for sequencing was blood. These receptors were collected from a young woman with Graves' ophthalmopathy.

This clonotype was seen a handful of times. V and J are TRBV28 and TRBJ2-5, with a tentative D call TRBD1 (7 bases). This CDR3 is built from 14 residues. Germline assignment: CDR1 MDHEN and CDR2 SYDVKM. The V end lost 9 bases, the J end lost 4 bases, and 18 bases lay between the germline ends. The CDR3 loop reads CARTRQGGPETQYF. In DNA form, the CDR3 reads TGTGCCAGGACCCGACAGGGAGGCCCAGAGACCCAGTACTTC.

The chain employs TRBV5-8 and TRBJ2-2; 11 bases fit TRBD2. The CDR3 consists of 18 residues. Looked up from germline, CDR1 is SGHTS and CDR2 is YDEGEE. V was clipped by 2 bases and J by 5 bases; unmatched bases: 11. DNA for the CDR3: TGTGCCAGCAGCTTTGTAGTACTAGCGGGAGTACAGACCGGGGAGCTGTTTTTT. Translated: CASSFVVLAGVQTGELFF.

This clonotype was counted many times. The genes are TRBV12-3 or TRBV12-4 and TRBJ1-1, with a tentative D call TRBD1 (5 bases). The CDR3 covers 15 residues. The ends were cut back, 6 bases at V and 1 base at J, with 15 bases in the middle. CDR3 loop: CASSSSAGKNTEAFF. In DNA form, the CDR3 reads TGTGCCAGCAGCTCCTCGGCAGGGAAGAACACTGAAGCTTTCTTT.

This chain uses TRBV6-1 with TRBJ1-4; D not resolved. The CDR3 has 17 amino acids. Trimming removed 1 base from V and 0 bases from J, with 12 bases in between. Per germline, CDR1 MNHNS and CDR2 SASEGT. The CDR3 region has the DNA TGTGCCAGCAGTGAAGTCAGTTGGGGTGCAACTAATGAAAAACTGTTTTTT. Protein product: CASSEVSWGATNEKLFF.

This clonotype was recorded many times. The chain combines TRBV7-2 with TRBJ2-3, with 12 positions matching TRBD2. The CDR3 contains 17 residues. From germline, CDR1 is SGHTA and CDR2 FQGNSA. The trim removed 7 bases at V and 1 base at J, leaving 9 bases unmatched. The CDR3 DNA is TGTGCCAGCACAGTTCCTAGCGGGAGGGCGGGCACAGATACGCAGTATTTT. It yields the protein CASTVPSGRAGTDTQYF.

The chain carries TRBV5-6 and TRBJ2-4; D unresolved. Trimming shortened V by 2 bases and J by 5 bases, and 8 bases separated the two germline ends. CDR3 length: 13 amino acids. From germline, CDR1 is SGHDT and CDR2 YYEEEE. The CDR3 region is CASSFIGQNIQYF. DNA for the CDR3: TGTGCCAGCAGCTTTATCGGGCAAAACATTCAGTACTTC. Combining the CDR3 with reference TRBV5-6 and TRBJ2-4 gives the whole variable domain DAGVTQSPTHLIKTRGQQVTLRCSPKSGHDTVSWYQQALGQGPQFIFQYYEEEERQRGNFPDRFSGHQFPNYSSELNVNALLLGDSALYLCASSFIGQNIQYFGAGTRLSVL.

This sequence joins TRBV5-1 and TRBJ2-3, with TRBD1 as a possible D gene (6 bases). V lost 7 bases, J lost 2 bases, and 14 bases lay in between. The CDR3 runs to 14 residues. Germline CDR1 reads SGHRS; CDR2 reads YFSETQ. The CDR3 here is CASREGQPTDTQYF. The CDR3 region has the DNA TGCGCCAGCCGGGAAGGACAGCCCACAGATACGCAGTATTTT.

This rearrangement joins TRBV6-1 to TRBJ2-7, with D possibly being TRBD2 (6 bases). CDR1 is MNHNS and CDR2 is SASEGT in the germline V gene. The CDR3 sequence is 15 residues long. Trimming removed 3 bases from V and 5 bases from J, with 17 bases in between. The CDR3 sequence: CASSERREPWHEQYF. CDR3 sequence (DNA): TGTGCCAGCAGTGAGAGGAGGGAGCCTTGGCACGAGCAGTACTTC.

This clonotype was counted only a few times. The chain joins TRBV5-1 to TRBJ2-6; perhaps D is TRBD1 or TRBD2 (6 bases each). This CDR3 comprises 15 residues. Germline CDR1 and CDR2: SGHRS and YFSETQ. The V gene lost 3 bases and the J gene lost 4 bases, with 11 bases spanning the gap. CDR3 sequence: CASSWGAQGANVLTF. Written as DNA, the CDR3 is TGCGCCAGCAGCTGGGGGGCGCAAGGGGCCAACGTCCTGACTTTC.

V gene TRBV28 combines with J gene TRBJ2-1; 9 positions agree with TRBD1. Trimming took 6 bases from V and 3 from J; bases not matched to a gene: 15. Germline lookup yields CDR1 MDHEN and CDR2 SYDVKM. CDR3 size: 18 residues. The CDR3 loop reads CASSLVLVQGANYNEQFF. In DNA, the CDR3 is TGTGCCAGCAGCTTGGTCCTCGTACAGGGGGCGAACTACAATGAGCAGTTCTTC.

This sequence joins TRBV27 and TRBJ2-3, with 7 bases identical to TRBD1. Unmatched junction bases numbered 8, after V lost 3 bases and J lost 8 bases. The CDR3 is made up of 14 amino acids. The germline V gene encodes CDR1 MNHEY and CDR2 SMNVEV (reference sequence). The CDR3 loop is CASSFGQAIGTQYF. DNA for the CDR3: TGTGCCAGCAGTTTTGGACAGGCCATCGGTACGCAGTATTTT.

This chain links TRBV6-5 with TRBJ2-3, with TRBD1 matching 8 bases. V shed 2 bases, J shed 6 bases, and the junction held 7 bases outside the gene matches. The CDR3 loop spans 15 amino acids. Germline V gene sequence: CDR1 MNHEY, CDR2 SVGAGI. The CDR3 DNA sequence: TGTGCCAGCAGTTACGGGCCAGGGGGCAAGGATACGCAGTATTTT. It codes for CASSYGPGGKDTQYF.

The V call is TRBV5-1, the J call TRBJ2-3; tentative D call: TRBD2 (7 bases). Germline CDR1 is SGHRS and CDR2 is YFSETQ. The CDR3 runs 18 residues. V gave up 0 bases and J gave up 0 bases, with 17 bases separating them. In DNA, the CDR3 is TGCGCCAGCAGCTTGGCCCCGTTGGCGGGGGCAAGCACAGATACGCAGTATTTT. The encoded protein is CASSLAPLAGASTDTQYF.

The CDR3 is CASSSDTITDTQYF. The DNA of the CDR3 is TGTGCCAGCAGTTCCGACACTATCACAGATACGCAGTATTTT. The rearrangement uses TRBV6-2 or TRBV6-3 and TRBJ2-3; D is unresolved. CDR3 length: 14 amino acids. CDR1 and CDR2 (germline): MNHEY, SVGEGT. V was shortened by 4 bases and J by 2 bases, with 10 bases between the two germline ends.

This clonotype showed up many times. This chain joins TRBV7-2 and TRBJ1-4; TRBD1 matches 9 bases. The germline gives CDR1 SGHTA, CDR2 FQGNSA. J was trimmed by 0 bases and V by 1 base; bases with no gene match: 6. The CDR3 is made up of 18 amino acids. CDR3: CASSLDGTGYSTNEKLFF. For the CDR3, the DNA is TGTGCCAGCAGCTTAGACGGGACAGGGTATTCAACTAATGAAAAACTGTTTTTT.

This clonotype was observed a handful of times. Here the CDR3 reads CASSLTVRGGVSYEQYF. CDR3 nucleotide sequence: TGTGCCAGCAGCTTAACCGTCAGGGGCGGCGTCTCCTACGAGCAGTACTTC. The chain carries TRBV7-2 and TRBJ2-7; D is perhaps TRBD1 (6 bases). The V gene's germline CDR1 is SGHTA and CDR2 FQGNSA. The V gene lost 2 bases and the J gene lost 0 bases, with 17 bases spanning the gap. The length of the CDR3 is 17 residues.

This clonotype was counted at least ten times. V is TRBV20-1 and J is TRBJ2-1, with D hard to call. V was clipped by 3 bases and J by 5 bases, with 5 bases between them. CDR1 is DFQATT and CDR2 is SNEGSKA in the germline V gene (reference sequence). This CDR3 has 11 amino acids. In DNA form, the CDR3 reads TGCAGTGCTAGCAGCAACAATGAGCAGTTCTTC. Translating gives CSASSNNEQFF.

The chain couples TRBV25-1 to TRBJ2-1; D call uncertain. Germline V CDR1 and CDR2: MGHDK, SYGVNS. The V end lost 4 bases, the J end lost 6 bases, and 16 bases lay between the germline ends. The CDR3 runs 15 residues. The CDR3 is CASSGGRLEINEQFF. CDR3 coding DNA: TGTGCCAGCAGTGGAGGCCGGCTGGAGATCAATGAGCAGTTCTTC.

CDR3: CASSQDGRLTDTQYF. In nucleotides, the CDR3 is TGCGCCAGCAGCCAAGATGGGAGGCTCACAGATACGCAGTATTTT. The V call is TRBV4-3, the J call TRBJ2-3, with a weak D call TRBD2 (6 bases). Per germline, CDR1 LGHNA and CDR2 YSLEER. This CDR3 spans 15 amino acids. V lost 0 bases and J 2 bases, leaving 9 bases between the germline ends.

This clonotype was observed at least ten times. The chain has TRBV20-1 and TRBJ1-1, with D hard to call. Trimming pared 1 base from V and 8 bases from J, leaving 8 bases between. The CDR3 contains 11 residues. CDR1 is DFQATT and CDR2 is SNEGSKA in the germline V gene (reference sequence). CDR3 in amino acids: CSARGPGEAFF. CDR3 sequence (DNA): TGCAGTGCTAGAGGGCCCGGGGAAGCTTTCTTT.

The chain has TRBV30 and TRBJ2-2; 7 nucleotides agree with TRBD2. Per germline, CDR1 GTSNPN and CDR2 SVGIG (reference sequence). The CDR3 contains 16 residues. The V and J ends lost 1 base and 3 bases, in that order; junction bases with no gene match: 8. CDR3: CAWSAPSGTYTGELFF. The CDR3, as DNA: TGTGCCTGGAGTGCCCCCAGCGGGACCTACACCGGGGAGCTGTTTTTT.

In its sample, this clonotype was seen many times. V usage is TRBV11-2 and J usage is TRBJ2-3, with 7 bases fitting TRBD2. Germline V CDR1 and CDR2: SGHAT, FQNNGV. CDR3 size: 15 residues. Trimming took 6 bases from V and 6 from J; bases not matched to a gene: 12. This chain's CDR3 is CASRSSGVPSDTQYF. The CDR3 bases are TGTGCCAGCAGGTCTAGCGGCGTTCCATCGGATACGCAGTATTTT.

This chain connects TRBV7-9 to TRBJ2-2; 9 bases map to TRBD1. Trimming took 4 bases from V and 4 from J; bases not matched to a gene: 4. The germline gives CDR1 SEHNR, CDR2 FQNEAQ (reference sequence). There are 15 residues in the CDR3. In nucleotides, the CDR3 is TGTGCCAGCAGCTCCCGGGACAGGGCCACCGGGGAGCTGTTTTTT. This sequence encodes CASSSRDRATGELFF.

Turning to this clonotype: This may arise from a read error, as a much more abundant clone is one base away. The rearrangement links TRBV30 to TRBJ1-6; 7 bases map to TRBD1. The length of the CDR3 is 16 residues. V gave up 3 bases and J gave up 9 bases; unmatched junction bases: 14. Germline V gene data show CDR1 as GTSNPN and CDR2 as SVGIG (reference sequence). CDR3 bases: TGTGCCTGGAGCGAGTCCGGGACAGCCTCGATTTCACCCCTCCACTTT. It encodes CAWSESGTASISPLHF.

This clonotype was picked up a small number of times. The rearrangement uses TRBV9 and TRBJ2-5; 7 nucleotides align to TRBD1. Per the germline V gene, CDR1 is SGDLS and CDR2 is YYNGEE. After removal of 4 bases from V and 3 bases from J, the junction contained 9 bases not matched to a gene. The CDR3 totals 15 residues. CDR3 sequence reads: CASSPRDGTEETQYF. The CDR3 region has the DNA TGTGCCAGCAGCCCAAGAGATGGGACAGAAGAGACCCAGTACTTC.

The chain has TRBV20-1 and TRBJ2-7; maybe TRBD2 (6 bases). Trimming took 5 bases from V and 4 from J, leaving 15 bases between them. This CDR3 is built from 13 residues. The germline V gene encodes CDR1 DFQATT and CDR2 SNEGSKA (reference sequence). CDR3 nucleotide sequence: TGCAGTGCTGGGCCGGGAGACTCATACGAGCAGTACTTC. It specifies CSAGPGDSYEQYF.

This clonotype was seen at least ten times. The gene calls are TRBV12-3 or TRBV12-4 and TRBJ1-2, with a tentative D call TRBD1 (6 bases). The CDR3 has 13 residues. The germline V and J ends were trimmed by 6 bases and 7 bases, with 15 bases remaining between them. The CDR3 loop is CASSGTLGLGYTF. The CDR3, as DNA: TGTGCCAGCAGCGGGACACTGGGCCTTGGCTACACCTTC.